This TCR beta chain came from a study of T-cell memory formation after mild COVID-19. This clonotype was seen once. TCRdb analysed the 5' RACE reads with MiXCR anew, one entry per CDR3 protein. The repertoire includes more than 150,000 distinct CDR3 sequences, 18% of them detected once, and 3.5% to 5% sits in the top ten. The TCR was taken from a man aged 18 to 30 who had mild COVID-19 (a few samples of this study predate the infection). Cell type and time point are not known. The sequenced sample consisted of PBMCs or a T cell subset sorted from them (not recorded which).

CDR3 protein: CSAPGQRKETQYF. The CDR3 bases are TGCAGTGCTCCTGGACAGCGAAAAGAGACCCAGTACTTC. This chain connects TRBV20-1 to TRBJ2-5; weak D call: TRBD1 (6 bases). The V and J ends lost 5 bases and 3 bases respectively, with 13 bases between them. The CDR3 totals 13 residues. Per germline, CDR1 DFQATT and CDR2 SNEGSKA (reference sequence).